This TCR beta chain emerged from a study of blood T cell repertoires in COVID-19 (dated by TCRdb to between 2020 and 2021). The study in broad terms: Collaborator samples came from the United States, Italy and Spain and covered acute and convalescent phases of COVID-19. Sample metadata almost always included a de-identified subject ID, COVID-19 status, age in years and sex. The repertoires were released in a freely available public database intended as a resource for research on the immune response to SARS-CoV-2. The material from the prospective study consisted of cDNA or gDNA derived from T cells, B-cell-depleted T cells, or PBMCs. Subjects who had been exposed to COVID-19, were actively infected with it, or had recovered from it provided the deeply sampled blood TCRbeta repertoires that made up the dataset. Where available, HLA class I and class II types were obtained from metadata supplied by the sample provider rather than from assay-based typing. Samples were obtained from the ongoing ImmuneRACE study (first 160 participants) and from over a thousand subjects provided by 6 global collaborators. Here is what the overall study found, with its caveats: The quantity of clinical and demographic metadata differed by source and by participant and was supplied without curation.

V trim: 5 bases; J trim: 8 bases; unmatched bases: 6. From a lookup of the germline V gene, CDR1 and CDR2 are MNHEY and SVGAGI. The CDR3 has 13 amino acids, counting the end cysteine and phenylalanine. Only CDR3 DNA is held: 39 bases, read in frame from base 1. TCRbeta CDR3 regions were amplified from genomic DNA using the immunoSEQ Assay, a bias-controlled multiplex PCR. The source study handled its data this way. The number of nucleated cells in each sample was estimated from the amplification of reference gene primers within the assay. To quantify the absolute abundance of each unique TCRbeta CDR3 rearrangement, sequence reads were collapsed and filtered. Productive Simpson clonality was computed per sample as the square root of Simpson's diversity index over productive rearrangements. In its TCRdb copy, this immuneACCESS table keeps in-frame sequences only and misses some clones. Where compared with another copy, unresolved V genes explain less than half of these, and the others have no known cause. The DNA was the basis for D and trimming; V, J and clone size are from that table. The sample yields roughly 410,000 clones; approximately 89% were counted once. The leading ten clones occupy 2.3% of the sample.

This clone appeared a few times. Its antigen is not yet known. There are no base qualities to consult, and no much larger clone falls within one base. At one collaborating source in Seattle, patients were enrolled during active infection and were followed longitudinally through the course of disease. Collaborating institutions collected whole blood in K2EDTA tubes following their own protocols. For TCRbeta analysis, collaborators shipped samples as frozen whole blood, isolated PBMCs, or DNA extracted from either of those sample types. The V and J genes are TRBV6-5 and TRBJ1-2, and 9 junctional nucleotides match TRBD1. The sequenced sample was peripheral blood. This clonotype was sampled from a woman aged 55 to 70 with COVID-19, enrolled during active disease. Here is the DNA: TGTGCCAGCAGTAAAAGGACAGGGGTAGGCTACACCTTC. Protein translation: CASSKRTGVGYTF.